One sample yielded the 30 T cell receptor beta chains listed below, sequenced in a study of blood T cell repertoires in COVID-19. The assay was immunoSEQ multiplex PCR, and TCRdb's table has in-frame clones only and misses some. The sample holds about 140,000 clones; 88% are singletons and the top ten take more than 2.5%. The sequenced sample was peripheral blood. The source is a human donor with COVID-19, enrolled during active disease. The donor label of this sample is uncertain.

A few counts support this clone. The chain is built from TRBV12-3 or TRBV12-4 and TRBJ2-2; D gene uncertain. Between the trimmed V and J ends, which lost 7 bases and 6 bases, there was a span of 12 bases. The CDR3 is made up of 13 amino acids. The CDR3 region is CASTVLFPGELFF. The CDR3 DNA reads as TGTGCCAGCACCGTCCTTTTTCCCGGGGAGCTGTTTTTT.

The gene calls are TRBV28 and TRBJ1-2; 7 positions agree with TRBD1. With 4 bases clipped from V and 2 bases from J, the junction kept 4 bases outside the gene matches. The CDR3 is 14 residues long. Germline V lookup: CDR1 MDHEN, CDR2 SYDVKM. The chain's CDR3 is CASSSQQGNYGYTF. CDR3 DNA sequence: TGTGCCAGCAGTTCTCAACAGGGGAACTATGGCTACACCTTC.

The chain is built from TRBV6-5 and TRBJ1-5; 7 nucleotides line up with TRBD1. CDR1 and CDR2 from the germline V gene are MNHEY and SVGAGI. This CDR3 has 15 amino acids. The J segment lost 4 bases and the V segment lost 10 bases, leaving 13 bases of the junction unmatched. CDR3: CATLGGGQTNQPQHF. CDR3 nucleotide sequence: TGTGCCACCCTAGGGGGCGGACAGACTAATCAGCCCCAGCATTTT.

The rearrangement links TRBV25-1 to TRBJ2-7, with D maybe TRBD1 (6 bases). This CDR3 has 12 amino acids. Looked up from germline, CDR1 is MGHDK and CDR2 is SYGVNS. The ends were cut back, 5 bases at V and 3 bases at J, with 8 bases in the middle. The CDR3 coding sequence is TGTGCCAGCAGTCAGGGGAGCTACGAGCAGTACTTC. Translating it yields CASSQGSYEQYF.

This chain joins TRBV2 and TRBJ1-1; possibly TRBD1 for D (6 bases). The germline V and J ends were trimmed by 10 bases and 7 bases, with 22 bases remaining between them. The CDR3 is 14 amino acids. Germline CDR1 and CDR2: SNHLY and FYNNEI. This chain's CDR3 is CATTRGSEGSEAFF. The CDR3 coding sequence is TGTGCCACAACGAGGGGGTCCGAGGGTAGTGAAGCTTTCTTT.

The chain combines TRBV28 with TRBJ2-5; possible D gene TRBD2, 6 bases. The CDR3 is made up of 15 amino acids. The germline CDR1 and CDR2 sequences are MDHEN and SYDVKM. Trimming shortened V by 7 bases and J by 5 bases, and 20 bases separated the two germline ends. The CDR3 DNA sequence: TGTGCCAGCAATTCAGGGACTCCGTCTAGGGAGACCCAGTACTTC. Encoded protein: CASNSGTPSRETQYF.

The J gene is TRBJ1-1, the V gene TRBV30; 7 bases align to TRBD1. The V segment lost 7 bases and the J segment 3 bases; nucleotides outside the gene matches: 11. Germline values: CDR1 GTSNPN, CDR2 SVGIG (reference sequence). The CDR3 totals 14 residues. The CDR3 spells CASSLDRDYTEAFF. CDR3 bases: TGTGCCTCCTCCCTCGACAGGGACTACACTGAAGCTTTCTTT.

This chain links TRBV28 with TRBJ2-1, with D possibly being TRBD1 (5 bases). Trimming took 5 bases from V and 0 from J, leaving 11 bases between them. CDR3 length: 15 amino acids. Germline V gene data show CDR1 as MDHEN and CDR2 as SYDVKM. The CDR3 coding sequence is TGTGCCAGCAGTCCTGGGGCCCTCTCCTACAATGAGCAGTTCTTC. Translation gives CASSPGALSYNEQFF.

The V and J genes are TRBV19 and TRBJ2-7, with 9 nucleotides matching TRBD1. The CDR3 contains 18 residues. J lost 2 bases, V lost 2 bases, and 13 bases had no gene match. CDR1 LNHDA and CDR2 SQIVND come from the germline V gene (reference sequence). CDR3 sequence (DNA): TGTGCCAGTAGTATAAGGACAGGGGATTCTTTTATTCCCTACGAGCAGTACTTC. It is translated as CASSIRTGDSFIPYEQYF.

J is TRBJ1-4 and V is TRBV28; 7 positions match TRBD1. Trimming cost V 2 bases and J 7 bases; bases outside gene matches: 4. CDR1 is MDHEN and CDR2 is SYDVKM in the germline V gene. The CDR3 loop spans 14 amino acids. DNA of the CDR3: TGTGCCAGCAGTTTAGTACAGGGGAGTGAAAAACTGTTTTTT. It codes for CASSLVQGSEKLFF.

V and J are TRBV4-1 and TRBJ1-5, with 9 bases identical to TRBD1. Germline assignment: CDR1 MGHRA and CDR2 YSYEKL. The CDR3 has 16 residues. V trimming: 1 base; J trimming: 2 bases; junction bases outside the gene matches: 3. In DNA, the CDR3 is TGCGCCAGCAGCCAAGGACAGGGGGGCGGCAATCAGCCCCAGCATTTT. Its protein is CASSQGQGGGNQPQHF.

The rearrangement joins TRBV5-1 to TRBJ1-3; D is ambiguous. Germline V gene sequence: CDR1 SGHRS, CDR2 YFSETQ. The CDR3 runs to 13 residues. The V end was cut by 4 bases, the J end by 5 bases, with 10 bases between. This CDR3 is CASSLFDRNTIYF. In DNA, the CDR3 is TGCGCCAGCAGCCTTTTTGACAGAAACACCATATATTTT.

The rearrangement links TRBV6-4 to TRBJ2-2, with D possibly being TRBD2 (5 bases). The CDR3 covers 13 residues. Germline V gives CDR1 MRHNA, CDR2 SNTAGT. V was trimmed by 2 bases and J by 5 bases, leaving 6 bases between them. CDR3 amino acids: CASSDRGTGELFF. Written as DNA, the CDR3 is TGTGCCAGCAGTGACCGGGGAACCGGGGAGCTGTTTTTT.

The rearrangement uses TRBV11-3 and TRBJ2-6, with 8 nucleotides matching TRBD1. The CDR3 has 17 residues. From germline, CDR1 is SGHNT and CDR2 YENEEA. V shed 6 bases, J shed 0 bases, and the junction held 7 bases outside the gene matches. CDR3 region: CASSLGTGLSGANVLTF. CDR3 sequence (DNA): TGTGCCAGCAGTCTGGGGACAGGCCTCTCTGGGGCCAACGTCCTGACTTTC.

The V and J genes are TRBV27 and TRBJ1-6; 9 nucleotides line up with TRBD1. Unmatched junction bases numbered 12, after V lost 6 bases and J lost 9 bases. The length of the CDR3 is 16 residues. Germline lookup yields CDR1 MNHEY and CDR2 SMNVEV (reference sequence). The CDR3, as DNA: TGTGCCAGCAGCCCACAGGACAGGGGAATTAGTTCACCCCTCCACTTT. Translating it yields CASSPQDRGISSPLHF.

The chain is built from TRBV28 and TRBJ2-5, with 14 nucleotides matching TRBD2. The germline CDR1 and CDR2 sequences are MDHEN and SYDVKM. The CDR3 runs 16 residues. The V gene end was trimmed by 6 bases and the J gene end by 4 bases; junction bases not matched to a gene: 7. The CDR3 protein is CASRGLGTSGRETQYF. The CDR3 DNA sequence: TGTGCCAGCAGAGGTCTAGGGACTAGCGGGAGAGAGACCCAGTACTTC. The entire variable domain, with the rest obtained from reference TRBV28 and TRBJ2-5, is as follows: DVKVTQSSRYLVKRTGEKVFLECVQDMDHENMFWYRQDPGLGLRLIYFSYDVKMKEKGDIPEGYSVSREKKERFSLILESASTNQTSMYLCASRGLGTSGRETQYFGPGTRLLVL.

The rearrangement joins TRBV10-3 to TRBJ2-3; 8 bases line up with TRBD1. Germline V CDR1 and CDR2: ENHRY, SYGVKD. Trimming took 6 bases from V and 1 from J; bases not matched to a gene: 3. This CDR3 is built from 14 residues. The CDR3 region is CAISVTGGTDTQYF. The CDR3 DNA is TGTGCCATCAGCGTGACAGGGGGCACAGATACGCAGTATTTT.

The chain has TRBV4-1 and TRBJ2-3, with 7 bases lining up with TRBD2. There are 17 residues in the CDR3. Germline V lookup: CDR1 MGHRA, CDR2 YSYEKL. V dropped 1 base and J dropped 4; count of bases not matched to a gene: 11. The CDR3 region is CASSQVPAGVGADTQYF. For the CDR3, the DNA is TGCGCCAGCAGCCAAGTTCCTGCGGGAGTAGGGGCAGATACGCAGTATTTT.

This clone appeared a single time. V usage is TRBV3-1 (or the pseudogene TRBV3-2) and J usage is TRBJ2-1; 12 nucleotides align to TRBD2. Trimming took 4 bases from V and 4 from J; bases not matched to a gene: 2. CDR1 is LGHDT, CDR2 YNNKEL, per germline (reference sequence). There are 15 residues in the CDR3. The CDR3 DNA reads TGTGCCAGCAGCCCTACTAGCGGGGGGTACAATGAGCAGTTCTTC. Its protein is CASSPTSGGYNEQFF.

V gene TRBV9 combines with J gene TRBJ2-7; TRBD2 is a possible D gene (5 bases). Trimming stripped 4 bases from V and 7 bases from J, with 21 bases between. Germline values: CDR1 SGDLS, CDR2 YYNGEE. The CDR3 consists of 15 residues. CDR3 loop: CASSPSIGGGREQYF. In DNA, the CDR3 is TGTGCCAGCAGCCCTAGCATAGGAGGCGGACGGGAGCAGTACTTC.

The chain carries TRBV5-1 and TRBJ2-3; possibly TRBD1 for D (6 bases). CDR1 and CDR2 (germline): SGHRS, YFSETQ. V lost 6 bases and J 0 bases, leaving 11 bases between the germline ends. The CDR3 runs to 14 residues. The CDR3 here is CASTRQASTDTQYF. CDR3 bases: TGCGCCAGCACCCGACAGGCTAGCACAGATACGCAGTATTTT.

The chain joins TRBV6-6 to TRBJ2-7; weak D call: TRBD2 (5 bases). The CDR3 extends over 16 amino acids. Trimming took off 2 bases at V and 3 bases at J, with 17 bases between the two ends. Germline CDR1 and CDR2: MNHNY and SVGAGI (reference sequence). The chain's CDR3 is CASSYGSGNRSYEQYF. CDR3 nucleotide sequence: TGTGCCAGCAGTTACGGGAGCGGCAACCGGAGCTACGAGCAGTACTTC.

The count of this clone is one. The rearrangement uses TRBV2 and TRBJ2-6, with D perhaps TRBD1 (6 bases). This CDR3 has 13 amino acids. V was trimmed by 10 bases and J by 4 bases, leaving 11 bases between them. Germline lookup yields CDR1 SNHLY and CDR2 FYNNEI. CDR3 protein: CAITGPGANVLTF. CDR3 in DNA: TGTGCCATCACAGGGCCCGGGGCCAACGTCCTGACTTTC. The whole variable domain, remainder taken from reference TRBV2 and TRBJ2-6, is EPEVTQTPSHQVTQMGQEVILRCVPISNHLYFYWYRQILGQKVEFLVSFYNNEISEKSEIFDDQFSVERPDGSNFTLKIRSTKLEDSAMYFCAITGPGANVLTFGAGSRLTVL.

In DNA, the CDR3 is TGTGCCAGCAGTCAGCTGGACACTAAAATGGGAGCTTTCTTT. It is translated as CASSQLDTKMGAFF. The gene calls are TRBV6-5 and TRBJ1-1; D may be TRBD1 (5 bases). Per germline, CDR1 MNHEY and CDR2 SVGAGI. The V and J ends lost 5 bases and 10 bases respectively, with 20 bases between them. The CDR3 sequence is 14 residues long.

The chain combines TRBV5-1 with TRBJ2-3; D is unclear. Trimming removed 0 bases at V and 5 bases at J, with 4 bases between. There are 12 residues in the CDR3. The V gene's germline CDR1 is SGHRS and CDR2 YFSETQ. In DNA, the CDR3 is TGCGCCAGCAGCTTGGTCGGAGATACGCAGTATTTT. It encodes CASSLVGDTQYF. The entire variable domain, with the rest obtained from reference TRBV5-1 and TRBJ2-3, is as follows: KAGVTQTPRYLIKTRGQQVTLSCSPISGHRSVSWYQQTPGQGLQFLFEYFSETQRNKGNFPGRFSGRQFSNSRSEMNVSTLELGDSALYLCASSLVGDTQYFGPGTRLTVL.

This sequence joins TRBV5-6 and TRBJ1-4, with D tentatively TRBD1 (6 bases). The germline V gene has CDR1 SGHDT and CDR2 YYEEEE. V was shortened by 0 bases and J by 8 bases, with 11 bases between the two germline ends. The length of the CDR3 is 14 residues. CDR3 nucleotides: TGTGCCAGCAGCTTGGGGGGGCCGGGCGAAAAACTGTTTTTT. Translated, it gives CASSLGGPGEKLFF.

This sequence joins TRBV11-3 and TRBJ2-1; no reliable D call. Trimming pared 1 base from V and 6 bases from J, leaving 7 bases between. The CDR3 sequence is 13 residues long. Germline-derived CDR1 and CDR2 are SGHNT and YENEEA. The CDR3 protein is CASSLGWSNEQFF. CDR3 coding DNA: TGTGCCAGCAGCTTAGGGTGGAGCAATGAGCAGTTCTTC.

The chain has TRBV5-1 and TRBJ2-7, with 11 bases that match TRBD1. After removal of 4 bases from V and 7 bases from J, the junction contained 4 bases not matched to a gene. This CDR3 region has 13 residues. From germline, CDR1 is SGHRS and CDR2 YFSETQ. CDR3 bases: TGCGCCAGCAGCATAGGGACAGGGGGAGAGCAGTACTTC. Its translation: CASSIGTGGEQYF.

CDR3 in DNA: TGCGCCAGCAGTCCGGGATATGACTCTGGAAACACCATATATTTT. Amino acid sequence: CASSPGYDSGNTIYF. The chain has TRBV5-1 and TRBJ1-3; D is undetermined. V was trimmed by 5 bases and J by 0 bases, leaving 12 bases between them. The CDR3 has 15 residues. CDR1 is SGHRS and CDR2 is YFSETQ in the germline V gene.

This clone showed up just once. The chain has TRBV3-1 (or the pseudogene TRBV3-2) and TRBJ2-4; 11 positions agree with TRBD2. CDR1 is LGHDT, CDR2 YNNKEL, per germline (reference sequence). The V gene end was trimmed by 0 bases and the J gene end by 6 bases; junction bases not matched to a gene: 7. The CDR3 is 17 amino acids. CDR3 protein: CASSQDALAGGVNIQYF. CDR3 nucleotide sequence: TGTGCCAGCAGCCAAGACGCTCTAGCGGGGGGAGTAAACATTCAGTACTTC.